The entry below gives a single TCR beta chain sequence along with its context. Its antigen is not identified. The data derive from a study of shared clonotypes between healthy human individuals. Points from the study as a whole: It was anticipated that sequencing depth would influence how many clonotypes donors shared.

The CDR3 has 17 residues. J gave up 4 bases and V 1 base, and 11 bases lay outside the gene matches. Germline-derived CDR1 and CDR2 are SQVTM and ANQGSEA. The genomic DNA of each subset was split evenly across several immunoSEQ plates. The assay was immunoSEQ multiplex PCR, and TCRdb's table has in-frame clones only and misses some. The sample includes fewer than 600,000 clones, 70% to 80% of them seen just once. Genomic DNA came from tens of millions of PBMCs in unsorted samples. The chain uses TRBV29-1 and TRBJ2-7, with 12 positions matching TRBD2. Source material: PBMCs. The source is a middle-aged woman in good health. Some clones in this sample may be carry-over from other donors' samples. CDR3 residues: CSVEGVLAGGVGYEQYF. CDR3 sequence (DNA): TGCAGCGTTGAAGGGGTTCTAGCGGGAGGGGTTGGGTACGAGCAGTACTTC.